The 17 T cell receptor beta chains presented below share a single source sample, sequenced in a study of blood T cell repertoires in COVID-19. Profiled with immunoSEQ multiplex PCR; TCRdb holds only in-frame clones, not every one. Counted here are about 12,000 clones, roughly 91% occurring once; the ten biggest clones make up roughly 30%. Material for sequencing was peripheral blood. The receptors shown here come from a woman in her 70s with active COVID-19.

J is TRBJ1-1 and V is TRBV29-1; TRBD1 aligns across 7 bases. V lost 4 bases to trimming and J lost 6 bases; unmatched junction nucleotides: 5. The CDR3 extends over 12 amino acids. The germline CDR1 and CDR2 sequences are SQVTM and ANQGSEA. Here the CDR3 reads CSVGTGAAEAFF. As DNA, the CDR3 is TGCAGCGTTGGTACAGGGGCCGCTGAAGCTTTCTTT.

This chain connects TRBV5-6 to TRBJ1-5, with no clear D. V lost 2 bases, J lost 4 bases, and 7 bases lay in between. CDR1 and CDR2 from the germline V gene are SGHDT and YYEEEE. This CDR3 has 13 residues. CDR3 bases: TGTGCCAGCAGCTTTGGGCCAAATCAGCCCCAGCATTTT. It translates to CASSFGPNQPQHF.

The CDR3 is CATSDSSSYEQYF. For the CDR3, the DNA is TGTGCCACCAGTGATTCGAGCTCCTACGAGCAGTACTTC. The chain uses TRBV24-1 and TRBJ2-7, with D uncertain. The CDR3 has 13 residues. Trimming took off 2 bases at V and 0 bases at J, with 4 bases between the two ends. The V gene's germline CDR1 is KGHDR and CDR2 SFDVKD.

The chain couples TRBV6-6 to TRBJ2-2; TRBD2 matches at 7 bases. The germline V gene encodes CDR1 MNHNY and CDR2 SVGAGI (reference sequence). The ends lost 8 bases at V and 1 base at J; junction bases unmatched: 4. This CDR3 region has 14 residues. The CDR3 is CASDTGGNTGELFF. The CDR3 coding sequence is TGTGCCAGCGACACGGGGGGGAACACCGGGGAGCTGTTTTTT.

The chain joins TRBV18 to TRBJ1-5; 8 nucleotides align to TRBD1. V lost 3 bases and J lost 3; bases outside the gene matches: 1. Germline loops: CDR1 KGHSH, CDR2 LQKENI. The CDR3 has 14 residues. DNA of the CDR3: TGTGCCAGCTCACCGGGACAGGTCAATCAGCCCCAGCATTTT. Amino acids: CASSPGQVNQPQHF.

The genes are TRBV28 and TRBJ1-5; TRBD1 is a possible D gene (5 bases). The CDR3 contains 14 residues. Germline values: CDR1 MDHEN, CDR2 SYDVKM. Trimming removed 6 bases at V and 0 bases at J, with 9 bases between. Written as DNA, the CDR3 is TGTGCCAGCAGGACAGCAAATAGCAATCAGCCCCAGCATTTT. This translates into CASRTANSNQPQHF.

The chain uses TRBV3-1 (or the pseudogene TRBV3-2) and TRBJ2-5; D uncertain. Germline V gene lookup returns CDR1 LGHDT and CDR2 YNNKEL (reference sequence). There are 14 residues in the CDR3. Trimming removed 0 bases at V and 1 base at J, with 6 bases between. The CDR3 nucleotides are TGTGCCAGCAGCCAAGAACTAACCCAAGAGACCCAGTACTTC. This gives the protein CASSQELTQETQYF.

V is TRBV23-1 and J is TRBJ2-7; TRBD2 matches at 13 bases. TRBV23-1 belongs to the ORF category, with a function that is uncertain. J lost 3 bases, V lost 3 bases, and 2 bases had no gene match. The CDR3 sequence is 15 residues long. The CDR3 reads CASSQRLAGGYEQYF. The CDR3, as DNA: TGCGCCAGCAGTCAGAGACTAGCGGGAGGCTACGAGCAGTACTTC.

The chain joins TRBV19 to TRBJ2-7, with TRBD1 identical over 9 bases. This CDR3 spans 14 amino acids. Germline V gene sequence: CDR1 LNHDA, CDR2 SQIVND (reference sequence). V gave up 6 bases and J gave up 5 bases; unmatched junction bases: 8. DNA of the CDR3: TGTGCCAGTAGCTCGGGACAGGGTATTCACGAGCAGTACTTC. Its translation: CASSSGQGIHEQYF.

V is TRBV7-2 and J is TRBJ2-3; 8 bases match TRBD2. The trim removed 1 base at V and 4 bases at J, leaving 7 bases unmatched. CDR3 length: 16 amino acids. The germline gives CDR1 SGHTA, CDR2 FQGNSA. The CDR3 loop is CASSLGGSGRADTQYF. CDR3 bases: TGTGCCAGCAGCTTAGGGGGAAGCGGGAGAGCAGATACGCAGTATTTT.

V and J are TRBV7-2 and TRBJ2-7; 10 bases are a match to TRBD2. The V and J ends lost 1 base and 4 bases, in that order; junction bases with no gene match: 4. Per the germline V gene, CDR1 is SGHTA and CDR2 is FQGNSA. The CDR3 is 15 residues long. The chain's CDR3 is CASSLEREGPYEQYF. The CDR3 DNA reads as TGTGCCAGCAGCTTAGAGCGGGAGGGACCATACGAGCAGTACTTC.

The V gene is TRBV30, the J gene TRBJ2-7; TRBD2 is a possible D gene (6 bases). Germline V lookup: CDR1 GTSNPN, CDR2 SVGIG (reference sequence). This CDR3 is 16 amino acids long. Trimming removed 4 bases from V and 7 bases from J, with 26 bases in between. CDR3 nucleotide sequence: TGTGCCTGGAACCAAATCCGGGGACTCCAGTCGGGGGAGCAGTACTTC. Its protein product is CAWNQIRGLQSGEQYF. The full variable domain, with the rest looked up from reference TRBV30 and TRBJ2-7, is SQTIHQWPATLVQPVGSPLSLECTVEGTSNPNLYWYRQAAGRGLQLLFYSVGIGQISSEVPQNLSASRPQDRQFILSSKKLLLSDSGFYLCAWNQIRGLQSGEQYFGPGTRLTVT.

Here the CDR3 DNA reads TGTGCCAGCAGCGCCCAGGGGAACCAAGAGACCCAGTACTTC. It codes for CASSAQGNQETQYF. This chain connects TRBV9 to TRBJ2-5, with a weak D call TRBD1 (6 bases). The CDR3 has 14 amino acids. The V gene's germline CDR1 is SGDLS and CDR2 YYNGEE. The V gene lost 3 bases and the J gene lost 0 bases, with 9 bases spanning the gap.

This clone showed up just a few times. This chain uses TRBV6-5 with TRBJ1-2, with a tentative D call TRBD1 (6 bases). V lost 2 bases to trimming and J lost 4 bases, with 11 bases between them. Germline lookup yields CDR1 MNHEY and CDR2 SVGAGI. The CDR3 sequence is 14 residues long. The DNA of the CDR3 is TGTGCCAGCAGTTACACACAGGGTGGCTATGGCTACACCTTC. It translates to CASSYTQGGYGYTF.

The chain has TRBV9 and TRBJ2-3; possible D gene TRBD2, 7 bases. CDR1 is SGDLS and CDR2 is YYNGEE in the germline V gene. V dropped 1 base and J dropped 0 bases, with 21 bases sitting between them. CDR3 length equals 19 residues. For the CDR3, the DNA is TGTGCCAGCAGCGTATTGGGGGGGCCTGGGAGGGCAAGCACAGATACGCAGTATTTT. Translated, it gives CASSVLGGPGRASTDTQYF.

This clone was observed once. This chain connects TRBV25-1 to TRBJ2-7; 8 bases align to TRBD2. Trimming at V came to 9 bases and at J to 4 bases, leaving 11 bases not matched to a gene. Germline V lookup: CDR1 MGHDK, CDR2 SYGVNS. The CDR3 consists of 14 residues. This CDR3 reads CASSGAGGGYEQYF. DNA of the CDR3: TGTGCCAGTTCGGGGGCGGGAGGAGGTTACGAGCAGTACTTC.

This chain uses TRBV6-5 with TRBJ1-2, with 8 bases that match TRBD1. The CDR3 totals 15 residues. Germline lookup yields CDR1 MNHEY and CDR2 SVGAGI. J gave up 5 bases and V 3 bases, and 8 bases lay outside the gene matches. The CDR3: CASSYRMDRVYGYTF. The CDR3 DNA is TGTGCCAGCAGTTATCGGATGGACAGGGTTTATGGCTACACCTTC.